A selection of T cell receptor beta chains follows, all from one sample in a study of shared clonotypes between healthy human individuals. Assay used: immunoSEQ multiplex PCR; TCRdb lists only in-frame clones, some missing. The sample has some 1,900,000 clones; about 95% are singletons. The sequenced sample consisted of naive CD8+ T cells sorted from blood. The receptors stem from a man between 18 and 29 years old in good health. Each CDR3 is given without its conserved first and last residue.

V,J,CDR3
TRBV11-2,TRBJ1-6,ASSPGGGTFPLH
TRBV7-6,TRBJ2-3,ASSLVPGLADTQY
TRBV6-5,TRBJ1-6,ASSPGSSYNSPLH
TRBV30,TRBJ1-5,AWSEREGGINQPQH
TRBV14,TRBJ2-1,ASSHDASGIDEQF
TRBV11-2,TRBJ1-1,ASSLESGQGATEAF
TRBV15,TRBJ2-7,ATSRGGTGGDEQY
TRBV27,TRBJ2-1,ASRWDSSSYNEQF
TRBV6-6,NA,ASSLQRDGTYEQY
TRBV10-2,TRBJ1-2,ASSTVQGHYGYT
TRBV11-2,TRBJ2-3,ASSLSSTFSTDTQY
TRBV30,TRBJ2-5,AWGGVDSSYQETQY
TRBV27,TRBJ2-7,ASVGSGYEQY
TRBV5-1,TRBJ2-1,ASSLAAGTNNEQF
TRBV2,TRBJ1-5,ASSEPYQPQH
TRBV18,TRBJ2-3,ASSKTGRSADTQY
TRBV9,TRBJ1-1,ASSLGQGAGEAF
TRBV9,TRBJ1-1,ASSVVVVAEAF
TRBV25-1,TRBJ2-7,ASTWGQGNSYEQY
TRBV4-1,TRBJ2-1,ASSQMMGTGDNEQF
TRBV16,TRBJ1-1,ASSQSGYTEAF
TRBV29-1,TRBJ1-2,SVPTGGNQINYGYT
TRBV2,TRBJ2-7,AKTGASEQY
TRBV12-5,TRBJ1-3,ASSQGGSGNTIY
TRBV12-5,TRBJ2-2,ASGLTSGGRPPGELF
TRBV7-8,TRBJ2-2,ASSFSNTGELF
TRBV27,TRBJ2-7,ASSLSSGQGGYEQY
TRBV27,TRBJ2-3,ASRSGGVTTDTQY
TRBV4-1,TRBJ2-7,ASSQGGGGAYEQY
TRBV30,TRBJ1-4,AWRPGTALNEKLF
TRBV6-4,TRBJ2-3,ASSESPGPVGDTQY
TRBV27,TRBJ2-5,ASSPLGGQETQY
TRBV11-2,TRBJ1-3,ASSRHPDISSGNTIY
TRBV27,TRBJ2-3,ASSLGTTDTQY
TRBV6-5,TRBJ2-3,ASSYVGSADTQY
TRBV6-1,TRBJ2-7,ASGGLAGAWDEQY
TRBV18,TRBJ1-1,ASSPPTGTGTVTEAF